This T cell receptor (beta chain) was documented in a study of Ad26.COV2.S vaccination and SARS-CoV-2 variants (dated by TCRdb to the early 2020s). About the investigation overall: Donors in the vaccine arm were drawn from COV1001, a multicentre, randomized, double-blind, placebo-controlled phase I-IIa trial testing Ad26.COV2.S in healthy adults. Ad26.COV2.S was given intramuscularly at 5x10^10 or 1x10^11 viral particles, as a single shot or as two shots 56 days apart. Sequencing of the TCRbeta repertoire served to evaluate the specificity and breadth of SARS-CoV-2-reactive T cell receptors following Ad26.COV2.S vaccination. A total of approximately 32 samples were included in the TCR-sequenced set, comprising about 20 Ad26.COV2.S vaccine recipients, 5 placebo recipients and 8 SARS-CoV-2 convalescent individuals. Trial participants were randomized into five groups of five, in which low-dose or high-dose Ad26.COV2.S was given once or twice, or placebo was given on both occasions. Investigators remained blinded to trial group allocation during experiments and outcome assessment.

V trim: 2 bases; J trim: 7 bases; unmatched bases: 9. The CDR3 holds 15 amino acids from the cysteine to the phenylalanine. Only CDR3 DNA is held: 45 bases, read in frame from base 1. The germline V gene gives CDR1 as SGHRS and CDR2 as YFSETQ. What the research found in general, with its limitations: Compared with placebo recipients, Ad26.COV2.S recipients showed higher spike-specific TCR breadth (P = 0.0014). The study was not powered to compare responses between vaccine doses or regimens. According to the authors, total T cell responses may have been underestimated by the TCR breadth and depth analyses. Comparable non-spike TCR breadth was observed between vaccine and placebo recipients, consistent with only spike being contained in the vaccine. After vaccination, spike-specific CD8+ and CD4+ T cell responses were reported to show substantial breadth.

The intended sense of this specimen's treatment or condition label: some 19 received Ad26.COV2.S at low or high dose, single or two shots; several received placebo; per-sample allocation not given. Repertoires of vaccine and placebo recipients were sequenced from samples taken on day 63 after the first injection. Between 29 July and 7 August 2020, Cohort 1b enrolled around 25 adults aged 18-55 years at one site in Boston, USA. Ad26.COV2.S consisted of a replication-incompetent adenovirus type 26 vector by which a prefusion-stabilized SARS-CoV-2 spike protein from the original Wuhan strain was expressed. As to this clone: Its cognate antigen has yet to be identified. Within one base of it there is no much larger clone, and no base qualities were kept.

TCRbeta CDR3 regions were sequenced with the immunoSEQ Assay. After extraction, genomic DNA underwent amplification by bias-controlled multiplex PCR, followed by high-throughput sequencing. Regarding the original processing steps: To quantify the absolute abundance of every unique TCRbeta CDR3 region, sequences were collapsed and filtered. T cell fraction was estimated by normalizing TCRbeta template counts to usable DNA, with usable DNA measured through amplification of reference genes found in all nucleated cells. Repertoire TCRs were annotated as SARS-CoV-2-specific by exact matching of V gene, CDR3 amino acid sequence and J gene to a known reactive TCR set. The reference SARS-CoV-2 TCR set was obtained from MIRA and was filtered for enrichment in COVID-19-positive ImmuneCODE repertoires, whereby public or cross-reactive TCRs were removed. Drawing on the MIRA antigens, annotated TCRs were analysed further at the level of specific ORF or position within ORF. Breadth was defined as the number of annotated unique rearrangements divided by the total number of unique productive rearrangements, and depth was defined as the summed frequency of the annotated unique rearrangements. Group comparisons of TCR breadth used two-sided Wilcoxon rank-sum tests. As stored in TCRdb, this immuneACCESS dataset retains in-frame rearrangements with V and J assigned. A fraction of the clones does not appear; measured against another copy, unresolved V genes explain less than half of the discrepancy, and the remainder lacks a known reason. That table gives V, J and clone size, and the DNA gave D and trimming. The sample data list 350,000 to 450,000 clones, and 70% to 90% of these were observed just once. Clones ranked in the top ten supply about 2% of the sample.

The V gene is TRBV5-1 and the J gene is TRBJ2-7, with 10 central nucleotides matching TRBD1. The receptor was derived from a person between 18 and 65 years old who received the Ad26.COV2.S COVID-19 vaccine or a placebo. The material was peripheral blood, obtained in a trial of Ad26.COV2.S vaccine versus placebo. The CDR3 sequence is CASSFKGTGDREQYF. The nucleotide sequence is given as TGCGCCAGCAGCTTTAAAGGGACAGGGGATCGGGAGCAGTACTTC.